The source of this T cell receptor beta chain is a study of blood T cell repertoires in COVID-19 (dated by TCRdb to about 2020). In the study overall: Samples covering the acute and convalescent phases of COVID-19 were provided by collaborators in the United States, Italy and Spain. The prospective study material was composed of cDNA or gDNA derived from T cells, B-cell-depleted T cells, or PBMCs. The dataset comprised deeply sampled blood TCRbeta repertoires from subjects exposed to, actively infected with, or recovered from COVID-19. The repertoires were released in a freely available public database meant as a resource for research on the immune response to SARS-CoV-2. The samples were drawn from two sources: the first 160 participants of the ongoing ImmuneRACE study, and some 1,300 subjects contributed by 6 global collaborators. A de-identified subject ID, COVID-19 status, age in years and sex were almost always included in the sample metadata. Where available, HLA class I and class II types were obtained from metadata supplied by the sample provider rather than from assay-based typing.

The germline V gene (reference sequence) supplies CDR1 LGHDT and CDR2 YNNKEL. At the junction V is shortened by 8 bases and J by 4 bases, with 8 bases in between. The CDR3 runs 12 amino acids, cysteine and phenylalanine included. Of the read, only the CDR3 DNA is kept; its 36 bases are in frame from base 1. TCRbeta CDR3 regions were amplified from genomic DNA by means of the immunoSEQ Assay, a bias-controlled multiplex PCR. On the authors' methods: The number of nucleated cells in each sample was estimated from the amplification of reference gene primers within the assay. To quantify the absolute abundance of each unique TCRbeta CDR3 rearrangement, sequence reads were collapsed and filtered. For each sample, productive Simpson clonality was calculated as the square root of Simpson's diversity index across productive rearrangements. What TCRdb holds here is the immuneACCESS table cut down to in-frame rearrangements. Part of the clones is not present; checked against another copy, under half of the missing clones reflect an unresolved V gene, and the others are unexplained. V and J calls and clone size are as listed in that table; D and trimming were resolved from the DNA. Counted in this sample were 150,000 to 200,000 clones; around 84% of them appeared once. The ten largest clonotypes hold roughly an eighth of the sample.

Study-wide conclusions, independent of this receptor: The amount of clinical and demographic metadata varied by source and participant and was provided uncurated.

Collaborating institutions collected whole blood in K2EDTA tubes following their own protocols. Collaborator samples were shipped for TCRbeta analysis as frozen whole blood, isolated PBMCs, or DNA extracted from either sample type. This clone was counted a few times. There is no known antigen for this receptor. No base qualities exist here, and no much larger clone lies one base off it. The rearranged chain carries TRBV3-1 (or the pseudogene TRBV3-2) and TRBJ2-2; a weak D assignment points to TRBD1 (5 bases agree). Material for sequencing was peripheral blood. The TCR sequence derives from a man aged 25-45 years with active or convalescent COVID-19. The encoded CDR3 is CASRQITGELFF. The nucleotide sequence is TGTGCCAGCCGACAGATCACCGGGGAGCTGTTTTTT.